Shown below are 8 T cell receptor beta chains from a single sample sequenced in a study of CD8 T cells in Susac syndrome. Reverse transcription used roughly 0.45 to 1 ug RNA and random hexamers. TCRdb re-called the immunoSEQ multiplex PCR reads through MiXCR, storing one row per CDR3 protein. The sample records 200,000 to 250,000 distinct CDR3 sequences, over 90% being singletons. Sequences were obtained from CD4+ T cells from PBMCs. Receptors were obtained from a human donor with multiple sclerosis.

This clonotype was seen just once. J is TRBJ1-6 and V is TRBV7-9, with D unresolved. Germline CDR1 reads SEHNR; CDR2 reads FQNEAQ (reference sequence). This CDR3 has 14 residues. Trimming shortened V by 6 bases and J by 7 bases, and 13 bases separated the two germline ends. In DNA, the CDR3 is TGTGCCAGCAGTCAGGACGATCCGAATTCACCCCTCCACTTT. This sequence encodes CASSQDDPNSPLHF. The full variable domain, completed using reference TRBV7-9 and TRBJ1-6, is DTGVSQNPRHKITKRGQNVTFRCDPISEHNRLYWYRQTLGQGPEFLTYFQNEAQLEKSRLLSDRFSAERPKGSFSTLEIQRTEQGDSAMYLCASSQDDPNSPLHFGNGTRLTVT.

The J gene is TRBJ1-1, the V gene TRBV29-1, with TRBD1 identical over 9 bases. Germline V lookup: CDR1 SQVTM, CDR2 ANQGSEA. Losses at the gene ends were 4 bases for V and 6 bases for J; bases not matched to a gene: 6. The CDR3 is made up of 13 amino acids. CDR3 nucleotides: TGCAGCGTTGGGAGGGACAGGGTTTCTGAAGCTTTCTTT. This sequence encodes CSVGRDRVSEAFF.

The chain couples TRBV13 to TRBJ1-5, with D unresolved. V was shortened by 5 bases and J by 4 bases, with 6 bases between the two germline ends. Germline CDR1 PRHDT, CDR2 FYEKMQ (reference sequence). The CDR3 is 12 residues long. CDR3 in amino acids: CASSIGNQPQHF. The CDR3 DNA reads as TGTGCCAGCAGCATCGGTAATCAGCCCCAGCATTTT.

This chain uses TRBV5-1 with TRBJ1-2, with 9 bases lining up with TRBD1. J lost 4 bases, V lost 4 bases, and 8 bases had no gene match. The CDR3 contains 15 residues. Germline V CDR1 and CDR2: SGHRS, YFSETQ. In DNA, the CDR3 is TGCGCCAGCAGCCCTTGGACAGGGGACGGCTATGGCTACACCTTC. Its protein product is CASSPWTGDGYGYTF.

This sequence joins TRBV7-2 and TRBJ2-1; possible D gene TRBD1, 5 bases. The V end was cut by 0 bases, the J end by 8 bases, with 11 bases between. The CDR3 is 14 amino acids. In germline, CDR1 is SGHTA, CDR2 FQGNSA. CDR3 region: CASSLAPGKYEQFF. CDR3 nucleotide sequence: TGTGCCAGCAGCTTAGCCCCAGGGAAATATGAGCAGTTCTTC. The variable domain in full, with the rest retrieved from reference TRBV7-2 and TRBJ2-1, is GAGVSQSPSNKVTEKGKDVELRCDPISGHTALYWYRQSLGQGLEFLIYFQGNSAPDKSGLPSDRFSAERTGGSVSTLTIQRTQQEDSAVYLCASSLAPGKYEQFFGPGTRLTVL.

The CDR3 DNA follows: TGCAGTGGGCGGGGAGGGCCGGACAATGAGCAGTTCTTC. It codes for CSGRGGPDNEQFF. The chain couples TRBV20-1 to TRBJ2-1; 7 bases fit TRBD2. The CDR3 is 13 residues long. Unmatched junction bases numbered 8, after V lost 7 bases and J lost 5 bases. Germline values: CDR1 DFQATT, CDR2 SNEGSKA (reference sequence).

The CDR3 DNA follows: TGTGCCACCAGCAGAGGTCCAGGGTTCGAGACCCAGTACTTC. Protein sequence: CATSRGPGFETQYF. This chain connects TRBV15 to TRBJ2-5, with a possible D match to TRBD1 (5 bases). Germline-derived CDR1 and CDR2 are LNHNV and YYDKDF (reference sequence). V lost 1 base and J lost 5, with 11 bases in between. The CDR3 loop spans 14 amino acids.

The rearrangement joins TRBV20-1 to TRBJ2-3, with TRBD2 as a possible D gene (6 bases). The length of the CDR3 is 17 residues. Deletions cut 6 bases from V and 3 bases from J, with 25 bases between. Germline V gives CDR1 DFQATT, CDR2 SNEGSKA (reference sequence). CDR3 loop: CSAFTPQARGSTDTQYF. The CDR3 nucleotides are TGCAGTGCCTTCACTCCCCAGGCGCGGGGCTCAACAGATACGCAGTATTTT.